The 14 T cell receptor beta chains reported below all come from one sample, sequenced in a study of T cells in Graves' hyperthyroidism and ophthalmopathy. The investigators amplified TCR beta CDR3 regions from RNA transcripts. In the first-round RT-PCR of the TCR CDR3, the HTBI primer set was used. TCRdb ran MiXCR on the multiplex PCR reads and lists one entry per CDR3 protein. This table has roughly 500,000 distinct CDR3 sequences, over 45% appearing once. Sequences were obtained from peripheral blood or thyroid tissue (not recorded which). These receptors came from an adult woman with Graves' disease, either hyperthyroidism or ophthalmopathy (not recorded which).

The chain uses TRBV29-1 and TRBJ1-5, with TRBD1 identical over 8 bases. Germline loops: CDR1 SQVTM, CDR2 ANQGSEA. This CDR3 has 14 residues. The junction had 4 bases not matched to a gene; V was cut back by 4 bases and J by 2 bases. Here the CDR3 DNA reads TGCAGCGTTGTGAGGGACAGGCGCAATCAGCCCCAGCATTTT. Translating gives CSVVRDRRNQPQHF.

This clonotype was recorded many times. The rearrangement uses TRBV29-1 and TRBJ1-5; no clear D. From germline, CDR1 is SQVTM and CDR2 ANQGSEA. The V and J ends lost 3 bases and 7 bases respectively, with 19 bases between them. This CDR3 spans 15 amino acids. CDR3 sequence (DNA): TGCAGCGTTGACTCGGTCGGCTCTGATGGGCAGCCCCAGCATTTT. Its translation is CSVDSVGSDGQPQHF. The variable domain in full, with the rest retrieved from reference TRBV29-1 and TRBJ1-5, is SAVISQKPSRDICQRGTSLTIQCQVDSQVTMMFWYRQQPGQSLTLIATANQGSEATYESGFVIDKFPISRPNLTFSTLTVSNMSPEDSSIYLCSVDSVGSDGQPQHFGDGTRLSIL.

The chain combines TRBV10-3 with TRBJ2-5, with D possibly being TRBD1 or TRBD2 (6 bases each). V was trimmed by 7 bases and J by 7 bases, leaving 22 bases between them. The germline CDR1 and CDR2 sequences are ENHRY and SYGVKD. The CDR3 is made up of 15 amino acids. The CDR3 DNA reads as TGTGCCATCAACGCCTTCGAGGGGGGCTCGTGGACCCAGTACTTC. It specifies CAINAFEGGSWTQYF.

DNA for the CDR3: TGTGCCAGCAGGGGACAGGGGTGGGTCTCTGGGGCCAACGTCCTGACTTTC. This gives the protein CASRGQGWVSGANVLTF. J is TRBJ2-6 and V is TRBV6-5; TRBD1 aligns across 10 bases. The trim removed 6 bases at V and 0 bases at J, leaving 5 bases unmatched. Germline V gene lookup returns CDR1 MNHEY and CDR2 SVGAGI. This CDR3 has 17 residues.

The V call is TRBV6-5, the J call TRBJ1-4, with 10 bases that match TRBD1. Germline-derived CDR1 and CDR2 are MNHEY and SVGAGI. The CDR3 consists of 16 residues. V gave up 0 bases and J gave up 6 bases; unmatched junction bases: 4. CDR3 coding DNA: TGTGCCAGCAGTTACTCTGGGACAGGGGAATATGAAAAACTGTTTTTT. Protein: CASSYSGTGEYEKLFF.

The V gene is TRBV15, the J gene TRBJ2-1; 8 bases match TRBD2. Germline V gene sequence: CDR1 LNHNV, CDR2 YYDKDF (reference sequence). The CDR3 has 17 amino acids. After removal of 1 base from V and 4 bases from J, the junction contained 9 bases not matched to a gene. The CDR3 is CATSRGLRGGRYNEQFF. In DNA form, the CDR3 reads TGTGCCACCAGCAGAGGCCTACGGGGGGGGAGGTACAATGAGCAGTTCTTC.

With respect to this clonotype: A clone one base away is much larger, so this may be a read error. V is TRBV4-1 and J is TRBJ1-1; D remains unclear. The CDR3 is 13 amino acids. Germline V lookup: CDR1 MGHRA, CDR2 YSYEKL. The CDR3 DNA sequence: TGCGTCAGCAGCCCGAGAATGAACACTGAAGCTTTCTTT. Translating gives CVSSPRMNTEAFF.

This clonotype was counted a few times. This chain uses TRBV29-1 with TRBJ1-3; 7 nucleotides line up with TRBD1. The CDR3 spans 13 residues. Germline CDR1 and CDR2: SQVTM and ANQGSEA. V lost 4 bases to trimming and J lost 3 bases; unmatched junction nucleotides: 3. The CDR3 DNA reads as TGCAGCGTTGGTCAGGGGGTTGGAAACACCATATATTTT. This encodes CSVGQGVGNTIYF.

This clonotype was detected many times. The chain is built from TRBV5-1 and TRBJ2-2; D may be TRBD2 (5 bases). This CDR3 is 14 amino acids long. V was clipped by 0 bases and J by 7 bases, with 10 bases between them. CDR1 is SGHRS, CDR2 YFSETQ, per germline. In nucleotides, the CDR3 is TGCGCCAGCAGCTTGGGTTTCGGGGACGGGGAGCTGTTTTTT. Translated, it gives CASSLGFGDGELFF. Full variable domain (outside the CDR3, taken from reference TRBV5-1 and TRBJ2-2): KAGVTQTPRYLIKTRGQQVTLSCSPISGHRSVSWYQQTPGQGLQFLFEYFSETQRNKGNFPGRFSGRQFSNSRSEMNVSTLELGDSALYLCASSLGFGDGELFFGEGSRLTVL.

This clonotype was detected only a few times. The chain combines TRBV29-1 with TRBJ2-7; 7 nucleotides align to TRBD2. V was clipped by 3 bases and J by 13 bases; unmatched bases: 12. Looked up from germline, CDR1 is SQVTM and CDR2 is ANQGSEA. The CDR3 contains 12 residues. Written as DNA, the CDR3 is TGCAGCGTTGAGACGTTAGCGGGCCCCCTCTACTTC. It translates to CSVETLAGPLYF.

The genes are TRBV20-1 and TRBJ2-2; 15 positions match TRBD2. The CDR3 length is 16 residues. With V trimmed by 6 bases and J by 3 bases, 5 bases remained unmatched. CDR1 and CDR2 (germline): DFQATT, SNEGSKA (reference sequence). The CDR3 coding sequence is TGCAGTGCCGGGACTAGCGGGAGGCGGGACACCGGGGAGCTGTTTTTT. Translating gives CSAGTSGRRDTGELFF.

Many counts were recorded for this clonotype. The J gene is TRBJ2-2, the V gene TRBV7-9; no reliable D call. The length of the CDR3 is 10 residues. CDR1 SEHNR and CDR2 FQNEAQ come from the germline V gene (reference sequence). Trimming cost V 5 bases and J 9 bases, with 4 bases left between them. CDR3 in amino acids: CASSHRELFF. CDR3 nucleotides: TGTGCCAGCAGCCACCGGGAGCTGTTTTTT.

The V call is TRBV15, the J call TRBJ1-6; weak D call: TRBD1 (5 bases). The CDR3 extends over 14 amino acids. Germline-derived CDR1 and CDR2 are LNHNV and YYDKDF (reference sequence). CDR3 residues: CARDMGLVNSPLHF. The CDR3 DNA reads as TGTGCTAGAGATATGGGGCTGGTTAATTCACCCCTCCACTTT.

The DNA for the CDR3 is TGCAGCTTAGGGGGGTTCTACGAGCAGTACTTC. This codes for CSLGGFYEQYF. The chain combines TRBV29-1 with TRBJ2-7; D is perhaps TRBD1 or TRBD2 (6 bases each). The CDR3 length is 11 residues. CDR1 is SQVTM and CDR2 is ANQGSEA in the germline V gene. The V end lost 8 bases, the J end lost 3 bases, and 11 bases lay between the germline ends.